A single count supports the clone carrying this T cell receptor beta chain. Its antigen is currently unknown. Documented time point: week 23, last vaccination. All doses held 300 ug of mutant IDH1 20-mer peptide, with topical imiquimod. New WHO grade 3 or 4 astrocytomas that were IDH1-mutant and ATRX-lost occurred in the donors. This specimen belongs to a study of a mutant IDH1 vaccine in newly diagnosed glioma. In the study overall: Either 4-6 weeks after radiotherapy alone or alongside temozolomide, vaccination was begun. Previous treatment comprised radiotherapy, temozolomide, or both, mostly both. Study conclusions and caveats: Seemingly, pseudoprogression had no relation to changes in the top peripheral T cell clonotypes.

V was pared by 2 bases and J by 1 base, with 6 bases between. The CDR3 loop spans 15 amino acids. Germline V gene sequence: CDR1 MNHEY, CDR2 SMNVEV (reference sequence). Sequenced by immunoSEQ multiplex PCR; TCRdb stores in-frame clones only, minus some. The sample shows approximately 37,000 clones, about three quarters of them seen only once. Sequenced here: PBMCs, sampled from a glioma patient whose treatment included an IDH1 peptide vaccine. The chain combines TRBV27 with TRBJ2-6; D is possibly TRBD2 (6 bases). The clonotype comes from a man aged 50-60 years with glioma. CDR3 sequence: CASSLGGSGANVLTF. For the CDR3, the DNA is TGTGCCAGCAGTTTAGGAGGGTCTGGGGCCAACGTCCTGACTTTC.